The 14 T cell receptor beta chains below come from one sample, sequenced in a study of shared clonotypes between healthy human individuals. Sequencing used immunoSEQ multiplex PCR; TCRdb keeps in-frame clones, though not all of them. The sample comprises about 380,000 clones, roughly 96% of which are singletons, and more than 0.3% rests with the top ten. The sequencing input was memory CD8+ T cells sorted from blood. Stated subset: CD45RO+ cells pooled with CCR7-negative TemRA cells. These receptors all come from a man aged 25 to 40 in good health.

This clone was detected only once. V and J are TRBV4-1 and TRBJ2-3; D is perhaps TRBD2 (5 bases). The CDR3 spans 16 residues. V lost 2 bases and J lost 6, with 18 bases in between. The germline V gene has CDR1 MGHRA and CDR2 YSYEKL. The DNA for the CDR3 is TGCGCCAGCAGCCAACCGCCCGGATTAGCGCCGGATACGCAGTATTTT. It codes for CASSQPPGLAPDTQYF.

The J gene is TRBJ2-4, the V gene TRBV28; TRBD1 or TRBD2 may be the D gene (7 bases each). V gave up 4 bases and J gave up 8 bases, with 24 bases separating them. The CDR3 totals 17 residues. Germline values: CDR1 MDHEN, CDR2 SYDVKM. The CDR3 DNA is TGTGCCAGCAGTTCCCACGGAAACAGGGGAGGGGTATACATTCAGTACTTC. It specifies CASSSHGNRGGVYIQYF. The full variable domain, rest sourced from reference TRBV28 and TRBJ2-4, is DVKVTQSSRYLVKRTGEKVFLECVQDMDHENMFWYRQDPGLGLRLIYFSYDVKMKEKGDIPEGYSVSREKKERFSLILESASTNQTSMYLCASSSHGNRGGVYIQYFGAGTRLSVL.

This chain connects TRBV6-1 to TRBJ2-7; TRBD1 might be the D (6 bases). Looked up from germline, CDR1 is MNHNS and CDR2 is SASEGT. The CDR3 extends over 14 amino acids. The V end lost 8 bases, the J end lost 0 bases, and 14 bases lay between the germline ends. CDR3 coding DNA: TGTGCCAGCGGATTGACAGGTTCCTCCTACGAGCAGTACTTC. Its protein product is CASGLTGSSYEQYF.

V and J are TRBV13 and TRBJ2-4; 15 nucleotides match TRBD2. Germline CDR1 is PRHDT and CDR2 is FYEKMQ (reference sequence). The ends lost 5 bases at V and 1 base at J; junction bases unmatched: 9. There are 19 residues in the CDR3. CDR3 loop: CASSKTAGTSGRAKNIQYF. The CDR3, as DNA: TGTGCCAGCAGCAAAACCGCCGGGACTAGCGGGAGGGCCAAAAACATTCAGTACTTC.

The chain couples TRBV6-5 to TRBJ2-2, with 10 bases fitting TRBD2. The CDR3 has 16 amino acids. Germline V CDR1 and CDR2: MNHEY, SVGAGI. The J segment lost 4 bases and the V segment lost 4 bases, leaving 6 bases of the junction unmatched. CDR3 bases: TGTGCCAGCAGTTTGCCTAGCGGGAGATCCACCGGGGAGCTGTTTTTT. Protein product: CASSLPSGRSTGELFF.

V gene TRBV7-9 combines with J gene TRBJ2-7, with TRBD1 matching over 7 bases. Germline V gives CDR1 SEHNR, CDR2 FQNEAQ (reference sequence). The CDR3 has 15 residues. Unmatched junction bases numbered 8, after V lost 6 bases and J lost 0 bases. The CDR3 spells CASRRTGMSSYEQYF. DNA of the CDR3: TGTGCCAGCAGGCGGACAGGTATGAGCTCCTACGAGCAGTACTTC. Using reference TRBV7-9 and TRBJ2-7 for the parts outside the CDR3, the full variable domain is DTGVSQNPRHKITKRGQNVTFRCDPISEHNRLYWYRQTLGQGPEFLTYFQNEAQLEKSRLLSDRFSAERPKGSFSTLEIQRTEQGDSAMYLCASRRTGMSSYEQYFGPGTRLTVT.

The chain has TRBV19 and TRBJ2-5, with D uncertain. The V gene lost 5 bases and the J gene lost 9 bases, with 16 bases spanning the gap. The CDR3 has 13 amino acids. Germline V gene lookup returns CDR1 LNHDA and CDR2 SQIVND (reference sequence). CDR3 amino acids: CASSVELPRPQYF. The CDR3 DNA follows: TGTGCCAGTAGTGTGGAGCTGCCTAGACCCCAGTACTTC.

The V call is TRBV28, the J call TRBJ2-7; 7 nucleotides agree with TRBD1. The V and J ends lost 3 bases and 2 bases, in that order; junction bases with no gene match: 10. This CDR3 is built from 16 residues. Per germline, CDR1 MDHEN and CDR2 SYDVKM. The CDR3 DNA is TGTGCCAGCAGTTTCCCCCCCGAGACAGGGCCCTACGAGCAGTACTTC. Translating gives CASSFPPETGPYEQYF.

The chain combines TRBV5-6 with TRBJ1-4; D perhaps matches TRBD1 (5 bases). V was trimmed by 1 base and J by 7 bases, leaving 17 bases between them. Germline V gene lookup returns CDR1 SGHDT and CDR2 YYEEEE. CDR3 length equals 16 residues. CDR3 nucleotides: TGTGCCAGCAGCTTGCAGGGTGGGCTTGATGTTGAAAAACTGTTTTTT. Translated: CASSLQGGLDVEKLFF. Full variable domain (missing parts from reference TRBV5-6 and TRBJ1-4): DAGVTQSPTHLIKTRGQQVTLRCSPKSGHDTVSWYQQALGQGPQFIFQYYEEEERQRGNFPDRFSGHQFPNYSSELNVNALLLGDSALYLCASSLQGGLDVEKLFFGSGTQLSVL.

V is TRBV5-1 and J is TRBJ1-1; tentative D call: TRBD1 (5 bases). The CDR3 covers 18 residues. Germline values: CDR1 SGHRS, CDR2 YFSETQ. Trimming took 1 base from V and 2 from J, leaving 21 bases between them. CDR3 protein: CASSLRGAGEWFNTEAFF. The CDR3 nucleotides read TGCGCCAGCAGCTTGAGAGGGGCGGGGGAGTGGTTTAACACTGAAGCTTTCTTT.

This chain uses TRBV15 with TRBJ2-1; perhaps TRBD1 as D (7 bases). The V gene's germline CDR1 is LNHNV and CDR2 YYDKDF (reference sequence). V was trimmed by 8 bases and J by 7 bases, leaving 21 bases between them. The CDR3 consists of 15 residues. Written as DNA, the CDR3 is TGTGCCACCGCGACTAGGAGACAGGGCGGGAATGAGCAGTTCTTC. Translation: CATATRRQGGNEQFF.

V is TRBV28 and J is TRBJ1-5; 7 bases align to TRBD1. This CDR3 contains 16 residues. The V gene end was trimmed by 6 bases and the J gene end by 0 bases; junction bases not matched to a gene: 8. The V gene's germline CDR1 is MDHEN and CDR2 SYDVKM. The CDR3 nucleotides are TGTGCCAGCAGGACAGGGCCGAGACATAGCAATCAGCCCCAGCATTTT. Residues: CASRTGPRHSNQPQHF.

The rearrangement joins TRBV5-1 to TRBJ1-1; 8 nucleotides line up with TRBD1. The germline CDR1 and CDR2 sequences are SGHRS and YFSETQ. Unmatched junction bases numbered 6, after V lost 4 bases and J lost 1 base. The CDR3 consists of 15 residues. The CDR3 is CASSPGQGTNTEAFF. The CDR3 DNA is TGCGCCAGCAGCCCCGGACAGGGTACGAACACTGAAGCTTTCTTT.

V is TRBV30 and J is TRBJ2-5; D may match TRBD1 or TRBD2 (6 bases each). The ends were cut back, 4 bases at V and 4 bases at J, with 13 bases in the middle. The CDR3 consists of 13 residues. Germline V gene sequence: CDR1 GTSNPN, CDR2 SVGIG (reference sequence). The CDR3 DNA sequence: TGTGCCTGGAACAGACTAGGGGGAGAGACCCAGTACTTC. Residues: CAWNRLGGETQYF. The variable domain in full, completed from reference TRBV30 and TRBJ2-5, reads SQTIHQWPATLVQPVGSPLSLECTVEGTSNPNLYWYRQAAGRGLQLLFYSVGIGQISSEVPQNLSASRPQDRQFILSSKKLLLSDSGFYLCAWNRLGGETQYFGPGTRLLVL.